These T cell receptor beta chains were read from a single sample in a study of OX40 agonist ivuxolimab in advanced cancers. Data came from immunoSEQ multiplex PCR; TCRdb stores just in-frame clones and leaves some out. The sample shows approximately 70,000 clones, 82% of them seen only once. The material sequenced was CD4+ or CD8+ T cells sorted from blood, taken in a trial of the OX40 agonist ivuxolimab. Receptors originate from an adult with an advanced solid tumor such as melanoma, head and neck, liver or kidney cancer. The CDR3 runs from the conserved cysteine through the conserved F or W. Each record gives: clone size, J gene, V gene, D gene, CDR3 protein, CDR3 DNA. D genes are given only for firm matches. Rows give clone size only sometimes, using once, few, many, or a class for an expanded clone.

. | TRBJ2-3 | TRBV11-2 | TRBD2 | CASSYITGTSGGSDTQYF | TGTGCCAGCAGCTATATAACCGGGACTAGCGGGGGGTCAGATACGCAGTATTTT
few | TRBJ1-2 | TRBV28 | . | CASSPRGADYGYTF | TGTGCCAGCAGTCCTCGGGGGGCCGATTATGGCTACACCTTC
. | TRBJ1-5 | TRBV5-5 | . | CASSQNYQPQHF | TGTGCCAGCAGCCAAAATTATCAGCCCCAGCATTTT
few | TRBJ1-1 | TRBV28 | . | CASSLGVGTEAFF | TGTGCCAGCAGTTTAGGGGTTGGCACTGAAGCTTTCTTT
. | TRBJ2-5 | TRBV6-5 | TRBD2 | CASSRTSGGTQYF | TGTGCCAGCAGCCGCACTAGCGGGGGCACCCAGTACTTC
. | TRBJ1-1 | TRBV5-1 | TRBD1 | CASSRDSMNTEAFF | TGCGCCAGCAGCCGGGACAGCATGAACACTGAAGCTTTCTTT
. | TRBJ1-5 | TRBV29-1 | . | CSVGMAGENQPQHF | TGCAGCGTTGGTATGGCCGGGGAGAATCAGCCCCAGCATTTT
. | TRBJ1-3 | TRBV7-8 | . | CASSPAGLGNTIYF | TGTGCCAGCAGCCCGGCGGGATTGGGAAACACCATATATTTT
. | TRBJ1-1 | TRBV7-3 | . | CASSRQGQAFF | TGTGCCAGCAGTAGGCAGGGTCAAGCTTTCTTT
. | TRBJ1-2 | TRBV2 | TRBD1 | CASSGTGNNYGYTF | TGTGCCAGCAGTGGGACAGGGAATAACTATGGCTACACCTTC
. | TRBJ2-1 | TRBV9 | . | CASSVEGHPYNEQFF | TGTGCCAGCAGCGTAGAGGGACACCCTTACAATGAGCAGTTCTTC
few | TRBJ1-2 | TRBV7-9 | TRBD1 | CASSLGTGIGGYTF | TGTGCCAGCAGCTTGGGGACAGGGATAGGAGGCTACACCTTC
. | TRBJ2-7 | TRBV30 | TRBD2 | CAWRDLRRELYEQYF | TGTGCCTGGAGAGACTTGAGGCGGGAGCTATACGAGCAGTACTTC
. | TRBJ1-1 | TRBV5-1 | TRBD1 | CASSSQGATEAFF | TGCGCCAGCAGCTCACAGGGGGCTACTGAAGCTTTCTTT
. | TRBJ1-2 | TRBV7-9 | . | CASSWGGAQDYGYTF | TGTGCCAGCAGCTGGGGAGGGGCTCAGGACTATGGCTACACCTTC
. | TRBJ1-4 | TRBV27 | . | CASGVSNEKLFF | TGTGCCAGCGGGGTTTCTAATGAAAAACTGTTTTTT
once | TRBJ2-7 | TRBV14 | TRBD2 | CASSPWTSGDEQYF | TGTGCCAGCAGCCCATGGACTAGCGGGGACGAGCAGTACTTC
. | TRBJ2-1 | TRBV28 | . | CASSQIYNEQFF | TGTGCCAGCAGCCAAATCTACAATGAGCAGTTCTTC
. | TRBJ1-4 | TRBV28 | TRBD1 | CASSSHQGGSEKLFF | TGTGCCAGCAGTTCCCACCAGGGGGGTTCGGAAAAACTGTTTTTT
. | TRBJ2-7 | TRBV30 | . | CAWTPGIYEQYF | TGTGCCTGGACACCGGGGATCTACGAGCAGTACTTC
once | TRBJ2-2 | TRBV21-1 | . | CASSKGKQDTGELFF | TGTGCCAGCAGCAAAGGAAAGCAAGACACCGGGGAGCTGTTTTTT
. | TRBJ1-1 | TRBV18 | TRBD1 | CASSPTGTGDTEAFF | TGTGCCAGCTCACCAACCGGGACAGGGGACACTGAAGCTTTCTTT
. | TRBJ2-3 | TRBV7-2 | TRBD2 | CASSSGVVAGGFTDTQYF | TGTGCCAGCAGCTCGGGGGTTGTAGCGGGAGGGTTCACAGATACGCAGTATTTT
. | TRBJ2-3 | TRBV7-9 | . | CASRPGGSTDTQYF | TGTGCCAGCAGACCAGGGGGGAGCACAGATACGCAGTATTTT
. | TRBJ1-1 | TRBV19 | . | CASTSLRGGGNTEAFF | TGTGCCAGTACGAGCCTTCGGGGCGGAGGGAACACTGAAGCTTTCTTT
. | TRBJ1-1 | TRBV5-1 | . | CASSFFGGGTEAFF | TGCGCCAGCAGCTTTTTTGGGGGAGGGACTGAAGCTTTCTTT
. | TRBJ2-5 | TRBV29-1 | TRBD1 | CSAHRGPETQYF | TGCAGCGCGCACAGGGGGCCAGAGACCCAGTACTTC
. | TRBJ2-2 | TRBV9 | . | CASSVDQRDTGELFF | TGTGCCAGCAGCGTAGACCAGCGGGACACCGGGGAGCTGTTTTTT
. | TRBJ2-2 | TRBV9 | TRBD2 | CASSVSGRANTGELFF | TGTGCCAGCAGCGTAAGCGGGAGGGCCAACACCGGGGAGCTGTTTTTT
. | TRBJ2-5 | TRBV5-4 | TRBD2 | CASSSGTSGETQYF | TGTGCCAGCAGCTCCGGGACTAGCGGGGAGACCCAGTACTTC
few | TRBJ1-2 | TRBV28 | . | CALGSTVYGYTF | TGTGCCCTTGGGTCAACAGTCTATGGCTACACCTTC
. | TRBJ1-1 | TRBV7-3 | . | CASSLGRGNTEAFF | TGTGCCAGCAGCTTAGGCAGGGGGAACACTGAAGCTTTCTTT
. | TRBJ1-1 | TRBV6-5 | . | CASRLTANTEAFF | TGTGCCAGCAGATTGACAGCGAACACTGAAGCTTTCTTT
. | TRBJ1-2 | TRBV28 | . | CASSLTRGRYGYTF | TGTGCCAGCAGTTTAACCAGGGGAAGGTATGGCTACACCTTC
few | TRBJ1-5 | TRBV13 | TRBD1 | CASSLRQGALQPQHF | TGTGCCAGCAGCTTAAGGCAGGGGGCGCTTCAGCCCCAGCATTTT
once | TRBJ1-2 | TRBV18 | TRBD1 | CASSETGGYGYTF | TGTGCCAGCTCTGAGACAGGGGGCTATGGCTACACCTTC
. | TRBJ1-2 | TRBV10-1 | TRBD1 | CASSWDRAYGYTF | TGCGCCAGCAGCTGGGACAGGGCCTATGGCTACACCTTC
. | TRBJ2-1 | TRBV7-8 | TRBD2 | CASSFRLAGGNEQFF | TGTGCCAGCAGCTTTCGACTAGCGGGGGGAAATGAGCAGTTCTTC
. | TRBJ1-6 | TRBV9 | . | CASSADLSSYNSPLHF | TGTGCCAGCAGCGCGGACCTCAGCTCCTATAATTCACCCCTCCACTTT